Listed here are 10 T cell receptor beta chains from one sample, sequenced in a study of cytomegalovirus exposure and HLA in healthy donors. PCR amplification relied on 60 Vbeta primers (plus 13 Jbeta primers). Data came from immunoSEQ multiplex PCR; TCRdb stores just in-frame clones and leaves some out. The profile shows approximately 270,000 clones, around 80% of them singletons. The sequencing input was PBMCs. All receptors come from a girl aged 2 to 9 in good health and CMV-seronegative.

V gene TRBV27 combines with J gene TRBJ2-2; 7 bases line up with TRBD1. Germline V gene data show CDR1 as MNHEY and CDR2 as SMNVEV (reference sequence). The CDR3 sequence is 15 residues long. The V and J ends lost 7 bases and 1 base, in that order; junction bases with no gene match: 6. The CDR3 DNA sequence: TGTGCCAGCACCTCCGGGACAGAGAACACCGGGGAGCTGTTTTTT. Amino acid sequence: CASTSGTENTGELFF.

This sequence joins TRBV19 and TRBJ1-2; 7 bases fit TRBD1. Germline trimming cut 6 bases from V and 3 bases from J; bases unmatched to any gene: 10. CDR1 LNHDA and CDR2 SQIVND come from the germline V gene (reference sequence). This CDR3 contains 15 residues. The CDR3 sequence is CASRKTRGTDYGYTF. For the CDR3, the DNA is TGTGCCAGTAGAAAAACCCGCGGGACAGACTATGGCTACACCTTC. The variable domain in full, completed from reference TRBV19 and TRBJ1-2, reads DGGITQSPKYLFRKEGQNVTLSCEQNLNHDAMYWYRQDPGQGLRLIYYSQIVNDFQKGDIAEGYSVSREKKESFPLTVTSAQKNPTAFYLCASRKTRGTDYGYTFGSGTRLTVV.

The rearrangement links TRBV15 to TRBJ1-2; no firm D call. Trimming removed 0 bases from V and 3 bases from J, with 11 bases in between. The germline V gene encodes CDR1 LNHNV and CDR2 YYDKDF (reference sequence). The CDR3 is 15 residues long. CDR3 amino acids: CATSRDMRLHYGYTF. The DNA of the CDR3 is TGTGCCACCAGCAGAGATATGAGACTACACTATGGCTACACCTTC.

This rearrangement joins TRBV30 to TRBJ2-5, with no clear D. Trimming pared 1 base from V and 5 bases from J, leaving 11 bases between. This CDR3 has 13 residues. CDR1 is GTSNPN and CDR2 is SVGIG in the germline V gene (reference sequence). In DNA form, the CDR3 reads TGTGCCTGGAGTGGATCCAGTCCGGAGACCCAGTACTTC. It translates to CAWSGSSPETQYF. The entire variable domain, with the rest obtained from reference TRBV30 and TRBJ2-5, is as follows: SQTIHQWPATLVQPVGSPLSLECTVEGTSNPNLYWYRQAAGRGLQLLFYSVGIGQISSEVPQNLSASRPQDRQFILSSKKLLLSDSGFYLCAWSGSSPETQYFGPGTRLLVL.

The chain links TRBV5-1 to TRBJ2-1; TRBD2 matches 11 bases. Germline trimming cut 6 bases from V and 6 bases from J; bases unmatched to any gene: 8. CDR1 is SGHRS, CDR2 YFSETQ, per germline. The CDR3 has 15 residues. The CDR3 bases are TGCGCCAGCATCGAAATAGCGGGAGGGCCCAATGAGCAGTTCTTC. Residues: CASIEIAGGPNEQFF.

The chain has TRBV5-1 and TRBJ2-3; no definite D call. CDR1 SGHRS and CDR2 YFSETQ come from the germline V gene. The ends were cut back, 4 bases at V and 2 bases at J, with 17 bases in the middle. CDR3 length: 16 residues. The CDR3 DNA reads TGCGCCAGCAGCCCTCCCCTAAGCGACGACACAGATACGCAGTATTTT. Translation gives CASSPPLSDDTDTQYF.

The CDR3 region is CASSESPGGEETQYF. The DNA of the CDR3 is TGTGCCAGCAGTGAATCCCCGGGGGGCGAGGAGACCCAGTACTTC. This chain connects TRBV25-1 to TRBJ2-5, with a weak D call TRBD2 (7 bases). Germline V gives CDR1 MGHDK, CDR2 SYGVNS. This CDR3 comprises 15 residues. V was shortened by 1 base and J by 5 bases, with 14 bases between the two germline ends.

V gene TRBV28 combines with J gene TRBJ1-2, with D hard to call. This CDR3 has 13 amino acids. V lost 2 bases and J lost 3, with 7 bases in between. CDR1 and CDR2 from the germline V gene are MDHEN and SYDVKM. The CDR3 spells CASSLIPDYGYTF. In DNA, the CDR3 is TGTGCCAGCAGTTTAATCCCGGACTATGGCTACACCTTC.

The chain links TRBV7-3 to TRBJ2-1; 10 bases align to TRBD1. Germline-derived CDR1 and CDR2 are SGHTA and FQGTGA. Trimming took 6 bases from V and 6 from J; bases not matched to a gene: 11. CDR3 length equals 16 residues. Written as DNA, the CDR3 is TGTGCCAGCAGTCCCGTGGTGACAGGGGGCTTCAATGAGCAGTTCTTC. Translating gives CASSPVVTGGFNEQFF. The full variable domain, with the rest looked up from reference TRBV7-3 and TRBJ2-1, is GAGVSQTPSNKVTEKGKYVELRCDPISGHTALYWYRQSLGQGPEFLIYFQGTGAADDSGLPNDRFFAVRPEGSVSTLKIQRTERGDSAVYLCASSPVVTGGFNEQFFGPGTRLTVL.

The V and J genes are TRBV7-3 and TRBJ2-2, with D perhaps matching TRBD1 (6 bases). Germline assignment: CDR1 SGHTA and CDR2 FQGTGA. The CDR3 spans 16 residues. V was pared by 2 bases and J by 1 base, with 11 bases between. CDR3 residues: CASSLLGTQNTGELFF. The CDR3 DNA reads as TGTGCCAGCAGCTTATTAGGGACACAGAACACCGGGGAGCTGTTTTTT.